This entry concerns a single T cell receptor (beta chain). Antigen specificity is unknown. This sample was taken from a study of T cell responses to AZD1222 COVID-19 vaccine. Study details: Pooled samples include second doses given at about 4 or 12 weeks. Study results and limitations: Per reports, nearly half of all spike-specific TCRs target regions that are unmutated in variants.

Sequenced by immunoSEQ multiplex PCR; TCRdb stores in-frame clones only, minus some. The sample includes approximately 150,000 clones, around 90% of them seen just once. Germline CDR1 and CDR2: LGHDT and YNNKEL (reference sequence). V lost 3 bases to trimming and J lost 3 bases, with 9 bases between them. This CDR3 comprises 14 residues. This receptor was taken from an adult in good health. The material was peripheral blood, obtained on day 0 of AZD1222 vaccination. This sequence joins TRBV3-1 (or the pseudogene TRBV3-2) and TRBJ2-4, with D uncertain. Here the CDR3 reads CASSQELGKNIQYF. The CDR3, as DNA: TGTGCCAGCAGCCAGGAGTTGGGCAAAAACATTCAGTACTTC.